These T cell receptor beta chains were read from a single sample in a study of T cell repertoires in cytomegalovirus infection. TCRdb re-derived calls from the reads in MiXCR, one entry per CDR3 protein. The sample carries some 390,000 distinct CDR3 sequences, roughly 20% recorded once. The sample taken for sequencing was PBMCs. The receptors originated from a human donor in good health (CMV status not recorded). Some clones in this sample may be carry-over from other donors' samples. The CDR3 runs from the conserved cysteine through the conserved F or W. D genes are given only for firm matches. Part of the rows lack a size; the others show once, few, many or a class for expanded clones.

v_gene,j_gene,d_gene,abundance,CDR3nt,CDR3aa
TRBV7-6,TRBJ2-5,NA,many,TGTGCCAGCAGCACCGAGGGCAGGGTGGGAGAGACCCAGTACTTC,CASSTEGRVGETQYF
TRBV12-3/TRBV12-4,TRBJ2-3,TRBD2,NA,TGTGCCAGCAGCCGGACTAGCGGGGGGACGGGACCCACAGATACGCAGTATTTT,CASSRTSGGTGPTDTQYF
TRBV10-3,TRBJ2-5,NA,NA,TGTGCCATCAGTGGAGGAGTGGGGGAGACCCAGTACTTC,CAISGGVGETQYF
TRBV6-2/TRBV6-3,TRBJ2-1,TRBD1,few,TGTGCCAGCAGTCCCGACAGGGGGAGGTCCTACAATGAGCAGTTCTTC,CASSPDRGRSYNEQFF
TRBV7-9,TRBJ2-5,NA,many,TGTGCCAGCAGCTCCTGGGCAGGGAACCGCAGGGAGACCCAGTACTTC,CASSSWAGNRRETQYF
TRBV2,TRBJ2-3,NA,NA,TGTGCCAGCAGGGACAGTCCGGGTACGCAGTATTTT,CASRDSPGTQYF
TRBV6-5,TRBJ1-3,NA,few,TGTGCCAGCAGCCGACAGGTTTATGGAAACACCATATATTTT,CASSRQVYGNTIYF
TRBV7-2,TRBJ1-2,TRBD1,many,TGTGCCAGCAGCCCCGACAGGGGTCCTGGTGGCTACACCTTC,CASSPDRGPGGYTF
TRBV20-1,TRBJ2-4,NA,few,TGCAGTGTACGACAACCCGCCAAAAACATTCAGTACTTC,CSVRQPAKNIQYF
TRBV11-3,TRBJ1-1,TRBD1,few,TGTGCCAGCAGCTTAGATCTCCACAGGGGGAACACTGAAGCTTTCTTT,CASSLDLHRGNTEAFF
TRBV3-1,TRBJ2-1,TRBD1,NA,TGTGCCAGCAGCCATGGGACAGGGGCCAATGAGCAGTTCTTC,CASSHGTGANEQFF
TRBV11-3,TRBJ2-1,NA,few,TGTGCCAGCAGCTTCGGAGGTTCTGAATGGAATGAGCAGTTCTTC,CASSFGGSEWNEQFF
TRBV6-6,TRBJ2-2,NA,many,TGTGCCAGCAGTTACTATAAGGGGACAGGGGAGCTGTTTTTT,CASSYYKGTGELFF
TRBV29-1,TRBJ2-3,TRBD2,many,TGCAGCGTTGAGGGTCTAGCGGGAGGTCGGGGCACAGATACGCAGTATTTT,CSVEGLAGGRGTDTQYF
TRBV7-2,TRBJ2-7,NA,many,TGTGCCAGCAGCGAAAGTGGGGGGTACGAGCAGTACTTC,CASSESGGYEQYF
TRBV2,TRBJ2-7,NA,many,TGTGCCAGCACCCCCCCCACTAGCCAGGGAAGCTACGAGCAGTACTTC,CASTPPTSQGSYEQYF
TRBV28,TRBJ1-2,TRBD1,few,TGTGCCAGCAGAACCTTCGGACAGGGGCCAAACTATGGCTACACCTTC,CASRTFGQGPNYGYTF
TRBV12-3/TRBV12-4,TRBJ1-5,NA,few,TGTGCCAGCAGTTTCGGGGGAATCCGAGGCAATCAGCCCCAGCATTTT,CASSFGGIRGNQPQHF
TRBV7-2,TRBJ2-5,NA,many,TGTGCCAGCAGCTTAAGTCAGCAAGAGGAGACCCAGTACTTC,CASSLSQQEETQYF
TRBV7-2,TRBJ2-3,NA,many,TGTGCCAGCAGCTACACAGATACGCAGTATTTT,CASSYTDTQYF
TRBV7-8,TRBJ1-2,NA,few,TGTGCCAGCAGCTTAGTATTTTTCGGGTCGTCTGGCTACACCTTC,CASSLVFFGSSGYTF
TRBV12-3/TRBV12-4,TRBJ2-1,TRBD2,many,TGTGCCAGCAGTTCAGGGACTAGAGCTACTGGTGAGCAGTTCTTC,CASSSGTRATGEQFF
TRBV5-6,TRBJ2-4,TRBD1,NA,TGTGCCAGCAGCATCTCCGGGACAGGAAACATTCAGTACTTC,CASSISGTGNIQYF
TRBV7-8,TRBJ1-5,NA,many,TGTGCCAGCAGCTTAGAGCTGGGAGGGGCATTACAGCCCCAGCATTTT,CASSLELGGALQPQHF
TRBV5-1,TRBJ1-1,NA,few,TGCGCCAGCAGCTGGGAACAGGGGAACACTGAAGCTTTCTTT,CASSWEQGNTEAFF
TRBV23-1,TRBJ1-6,NA,NA,TGCGCCAGCAGTCAAGATGAGTCCTCCTCCTATAATTCACCCCTCCACTTT,CASSQDESSSYNSPLHF
TRBV5-5,TRBJ2-1,TRBD2,few,TGTGCCAGCAGCCGTCAACTAGCGCCAAGGTACAATGAGCAGTTCTTC,CASSRQLAPRYNEQFF
TRBV6-7,TRBJ1-6,NA,many,TGTGCCAGCAGTTACCTAAAATCCGGGCATAATTCACCCCTCCACTTT,CASSYLKSGHNSPLHF
TRBV19,TRBJ2-7,NA,NA,TGTGCCAGTGGGGTCGGCGAGCAGTACTTC,CASGVGEQYF
TRBV7-8,TRBJ2-3,NA,NA,TGTGCCAGCAGCTTTGAAGGCACAGATACGCAGTATTTT,CASSFEGTDTQYF
TRBV7-9,TRBJ2-5,NA,few,TGTGCCAGCAGCTTAGGGTCCGGGACGGACAAAGAGACCCAGTACTTC,CASSLGSGTDKETQYF
TRBV7-2,TRBJ1-5,NA,NA,TGTGCCAGCAGCATTGATAGCAATCAGCCCCAGCATTTT,CASSIDSNQPQHF
TRBV20-1,TRBJ1-1,NA,NA,TGCAGTGCTGACGGGGACACTGAAGCTTTCTTT,CSADGDTEAFF
TRBV20-1,TRBJ2-7,TRBD1,NA,TGCAGTGCTAGTCGGGACAGGGCTTTCTACGAGCAGTACTTC,CSASRDRAFYEQYF
TRBV5-1,TRBJ1-1,NA,NA,TGCGCCAGCAGCAAGACAGTGAACACTGAAGCTTTCTTT,CASSKTVNTEAFF